The present T cell receptor beta chain was sequenced within a study of CD4+ T cells in melanoma (dated by TCRdb to between 2021 and 2022). For context, the study as a whole: The study examined neoantigen-specific CD4+ T cells in human melanoma.

Preparation of the library involved the immunoSEQ multiplex PCR assay. TCRdb holds this immuneACCESS table with in-frame rearrangements only. Some clones are missing; in checked studies, unresolved V genes explain under half, and the rest has no known cause. Recorded for this sample are tens of thousands of clones; 60% to 80% of them occurred a single time. The top ten clonotypes cover approximately 5% of the sample. General findings and caveats noted by the study authors: Neoantigen-specific CD4+ T cells were reported to be correlated with the function of CD8+ T cells, macrophages and B cells. According to the report, neoantigen-specific CD4+ T cells in melanoma displayed diverse differentiation states.

Donors were patients with melanoma. As to this clone: This clone's antigen is unknown. The sample holds no much larger clone one base away, and base qualities are not on file.

CDR1 MNHNY and CDR2 SVGAGI are derived from the germline V gene (reference sequence). The CDR3 holds 13 amino acids from the cysteine to the phenylalanine. The retained sequence is limited to the CDR3, 39 bases, with the frame set at the first base. Trimming costs V 6 bases and J 0 bases, and their ends lie 9 bases apart. The receptor comes from a human donor with melanoma. The sequencing input was tumor tissue. The chain employs TRBV6-6 and TRBJ2-7; a weak D assignment points to TRBD1 (6 bases agree). Read as DNA, the sequence is TGTGCCAGCAGCCAGGGGACCTCCTACGAGCAGTACTTC. This translates into CASSQGTSYEQYF.